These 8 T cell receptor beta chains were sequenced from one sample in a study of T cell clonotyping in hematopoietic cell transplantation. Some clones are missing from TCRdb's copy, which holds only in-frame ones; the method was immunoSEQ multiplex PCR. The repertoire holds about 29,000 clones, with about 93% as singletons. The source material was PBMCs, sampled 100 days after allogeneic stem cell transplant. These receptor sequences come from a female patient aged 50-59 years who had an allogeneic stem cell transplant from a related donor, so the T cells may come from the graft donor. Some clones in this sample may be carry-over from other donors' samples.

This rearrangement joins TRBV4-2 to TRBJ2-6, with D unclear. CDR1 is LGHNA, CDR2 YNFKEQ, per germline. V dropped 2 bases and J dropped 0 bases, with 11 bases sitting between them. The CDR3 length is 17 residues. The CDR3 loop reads CASSQNPSGSGANVLTF. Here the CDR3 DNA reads TGTGCCAGCAGCCAAAACCCTTCGGGCTCTGGGGCCAACGTCCTGACTTTC.

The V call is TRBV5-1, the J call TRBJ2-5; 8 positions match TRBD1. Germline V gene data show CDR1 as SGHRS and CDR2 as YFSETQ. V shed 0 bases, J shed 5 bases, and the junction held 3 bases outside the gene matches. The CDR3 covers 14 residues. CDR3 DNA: TGCGCCAGCAGCTTGGAGAGGACAGGGGAGACCCAGTACTTC. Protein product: CASSLERTGETQYF.

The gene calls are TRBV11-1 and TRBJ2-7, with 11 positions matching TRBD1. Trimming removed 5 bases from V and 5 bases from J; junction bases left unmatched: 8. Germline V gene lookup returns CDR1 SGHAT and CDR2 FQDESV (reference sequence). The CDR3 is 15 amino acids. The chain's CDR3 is CASSRTGGRWDEQYF. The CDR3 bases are TGTGCCAGCAGCCGGACAGGGGGCAGGTGGGACGAGCAGTACTTC.

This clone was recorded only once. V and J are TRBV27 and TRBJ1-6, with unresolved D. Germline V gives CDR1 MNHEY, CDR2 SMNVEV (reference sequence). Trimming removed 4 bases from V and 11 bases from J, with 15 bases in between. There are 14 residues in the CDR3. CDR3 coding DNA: TGTGCCAGCAGTTGGCGGACGGCGCGGACACCCCTCCACTTT. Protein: CASSWRTARTPLHF.

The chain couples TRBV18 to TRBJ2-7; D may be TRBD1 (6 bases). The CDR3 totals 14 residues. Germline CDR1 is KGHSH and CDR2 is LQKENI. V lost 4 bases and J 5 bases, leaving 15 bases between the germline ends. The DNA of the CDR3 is TGTGCCAGCTCACAGGCAGGGGCGGTAAACGAGCAGTACTTC. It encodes CASSQAGAVNEQYF.

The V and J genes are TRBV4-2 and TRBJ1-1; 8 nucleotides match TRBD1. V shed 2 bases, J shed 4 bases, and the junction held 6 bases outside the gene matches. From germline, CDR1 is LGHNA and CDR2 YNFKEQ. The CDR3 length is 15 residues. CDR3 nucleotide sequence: TGTGCCAGCAGCCAAAATGGACAGGGCGGCACTGAAGCTTTCTTT. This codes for CASSQNGQGGTEAFF.

CDR3 in DNA: TGTGCCAGCTCACCCTTCACCGGGGGAGACTATGGCTACACCTTC. As protein: CASSPFTGGDYGYTF. The gene calls are TRBV18 and TRBJ1-2; TRBD1 might be the D (5 bases). Per the germline V gene, CDR1 is KGHSH and CDR2 is LQKENI. CDR3 size: 15 residues. V lost 3 bases and J 3 bases, leaving 14 bases between the germline ends.

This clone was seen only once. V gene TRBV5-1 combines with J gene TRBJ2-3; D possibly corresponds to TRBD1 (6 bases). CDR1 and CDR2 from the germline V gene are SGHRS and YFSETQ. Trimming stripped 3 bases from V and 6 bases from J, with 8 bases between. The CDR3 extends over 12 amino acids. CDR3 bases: TGCGCCAGCAGCTCCCAGGGGGATACGCAGTATTTT. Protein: CASSSQGDTQYF.